These 10 T cell receptor beta chains originate from one sample sequenced in a study of shared T cell receptors in the human thymus. The repertoire was sequenced with immunoSEQ multiplex PCR; TCRdb's copy has only in-frame clones and lacks some. The repertoire holds more than 550,000 clones, more than 75% seen once, with roughly 0.0094% in the top ten. The same data also contributed to another study, on human thymus T cells.

Sequences were obtained from thymocytes. These receptors originate from a boy in the first two years of life with a congenital heart defect.

The chain is built from TRBV19 and TRBJ2-6, with a weak D call TRBD1 (6 bases). V lost 6 bases and J lost 1, with 13 bases in between. Germline CDR1 reads LNHDA; CDR2 reads SQIVND (reference sequence). CDR3 length: 16 amino acids. The CDR3 DNA is TGTGCCAGTAGACCTACAGGGCCGTCTGGGGCCAACGTCCTGACTTTC. Amino acids: CASRPTGPSGANVLTF.

This chain uses TRBV28 with TRBJ2-7; 8 positions agree with TRBD1. The CDR3 covers 15 residues. Germline V gene lookup returns CDR1 MDHEN and CDR2 SYDVKM. The V segment lost 3 bases and the J segment 7 bases; nucleotides outside the gene matches: 11. The CDR3 nucleotides read TGTGCCAGCAGTTTTAAGGGACAGGAGCCCGTGGAGCAGTACTTC. Amino acids: CASSFKGQEPVEQYF. Full variable domain (outside the CDR3, taken from reference TRBV28 and TRBJ2-7): DVKVTQSSRYLVKRTGEKVFLECVQDMDHENMFWYRQDPGLGLRLIYFSYDVKMKEKGDIPEGYSVSREKKERFSLILESASTNQTSMYLCASSFKGQEPVEQYFGPGTRLTVT.

The rearrangement links TRBV28 to TRBJ1-4; 7 bases agree with TRBD1. This CDR3 comprises 13 residues. Germline V gene lookup returns CDR1 MDHEN and CDR2 SYDVKM. The ends lost 9 bases at V and 6 bases at J; junction bases unmatched: 7. This CDR3 is CASKTGRDEKLFF. DNA of the CDR3: TGTGCCAGTAAGACAGGGCGAGATGAAAAACTGTTTTTT.

This sequence joins TRBV6-5 and TRBJ1-1; possible D gene TRBD1, 5 bases. V was shortened by 2 bases and J by 6 bases, with 19 bases between the two germline ends. CDR1 and CDR2 (germline): MNHEY, SVGAGI. There are 16 residues in the CDR3. The chain's CDR3 is CASSYGAGTRVPEAFF. The CDR3 DNA is TGTGCCAGCAGTTACGGGGCTGGGACTAGAGTACCTGAAGCTTTCTTT.

Worth noting for this clone: The identical CDR3 is also encoded by other nucleotide sequences in the sample. V is TRBV30 and J is TRBJ1-6; 8 bases agree with TRBD1. Germline V lookup: CDR1 GTSNPN, CDR2 SVGIG (reference sequence). Trimming took 8 bases from V and 0 from J; bases not matched to a gene: 15. CDR3 size: 18 residues. CDR3 sequence: CASGPGQDVSSYNSPLHF. CDR3 nucleotides: TGTGCCAGTGGACCGGGACAGGATGTGAGCTCCTATAATTCACCCCTCCACTTT.

This chain uses TRBV5-4 with TRBJ2-5; 8 bases fit TRBD2. TRBJ2-7 explains the end of the DNA better; the J call may be wrong. Germline CDR1 SGHNT, CDR2 YYREEE (reference sequence). The CDR3 is 15 amino acids. The CDR3, as DNA: TGTGCCAGCAGCTTGGCCGGGGGGGATCCCTACGAGCAGTACTTC. Translation gives CASSLAGGDPYEQYF.

The chain uses TRBV18 and TRBJ2-2; no clear D. V was pared by 4 bases and J by 1 base, with 13 bases between. Germline V lookup: CDR1 KGHSH, CDR2 LQKENI. The CDR3 length is 16 residues. This CDR3 reads CASSRHDKMNTGELFF. The CDR3 bases are TGTGCCAGCTCACGCCACGACAAGATGAACACCGGGGAGCTGTTTTTT.

There are a few counts of this clone. The CDR3 is CASKQVRHEKLFF. CDR3 in DNA: TGTGCCAGTAAGCAGGTACGGCATGAAAAACTGTTTTTT. The V gene is TRBV19, the J gene TRBJ1-4; D not resolved. V was pared by 7 bases and J by 6 bases, with 12 bases between. The CDR3 is 13 amino acids. Germline V gene data show CDR1 as LNHDA and CDR2 as SQIVND (reference sequence).

Only a few counts were recorded for this clone. The V call is TRBV19, the J call TRBJ2-1, with 11 bases identical to TRBD2. The V gene's germline CDR1 is LNHDA and CDR2 SQIVND (reference sequence). Unmatched junction bases numbered 4, after V lost 9 bases and J lost 3 bases. The CDR3 length is 14 residues. The CDR3 sequence: CASSLAGDYNEQFF. The DNA for the CDR3 is TGTGCCAGCTCACTAGCGGGAGACTACAATGAGCAGTTCTTC.

Remarks on this clone: Other DNA sequences from this sample encode an identical CDR3 as well. The J gene is TRBJ1-2, the V gene TRBV4-3; D is ambiguous. Germline V gene data show CDR1 as LGHNA and CDR2 as YSLEER. Trimming took 3 bases from V and 5 from J, leaving 19 bases between them. The CDR3 extends over 16 amino acids. The CDR3 DNA sequence: TGCGCCAGCAGCCAGGCGGTTAGGGCCCGCGGGTATGGCTACACCTTC. Amino acids: CASSQAVRARGYGYTF.